The rows below give T cell receptor beta chains drawn from one sample of a study of T cell responses to AZD1222 COVID-19 vaccine. Measured with immunoSEQ multiplex PCR; TCRdb has only the in-frame clones, and not every one. This table holds 94,000 or so clones, 89% found once. Sample: peripheral blood, taken on day 0 of AZD1222 vaccination. These receptors all come from an adult in good health. The CDR3 runs from the conserved cysteine through the conserved F or W.

v_gene: TRBV29-1; len: 16; CDR3aa: CSVATSGGSVGETQYF
v_gene: TRBV19; len: 13; CDR3aa: CASSISSNQPQHF
v_gene: TRBV7-9; len: 13; CDR3aa: CASQPPGSYGYTF
v_gene: TRBV12-3/TRBV12-4; len: 13; CDR3aa: CASSDYVAYEQYF
v_gene: TRBV27; len: 14; CDR3aa: CASSLQGYDSPLHF
v_gene: TRBV28; len: 13; CDR3aa: CASSLSKDTEAFF
v_gene: TRBV19; len: 15; CDR3aa: CASSIQLAAAYEQYF
v_gene: TRBV9; len: 12; CDR3aa: CASSATEYEQYF
v_gene: TRBV7-2; len: 12; CDR3aa: CASGAGNQPQHF
v_gene: TRBV9; len: 15; CDR3aa: CASSTRTDGGYGYTF
v_gene: TRBV6-5; len: 15; CDR3aa: CASSYRTGGYYEQYF
v_gene: TRBV7-8; len: 16; CDR3aa: CASSLGGQGYYNEQFF
v_gene: TRBV2; len: 15; CDR3aa: CASRDPGGSGNTIYF
v_gene: TRBV4-3; len: 14; CDR3aa: CASSPRDPTDTQYF
v_gene: TRBV4-3; len: 16; CDR3aa: CASSQNPTGGVYGYTF